The subject of this entry is one TCR beta chain. Its target is not known. These data come from a study of beta chain features in type 1 diabetes. Study-level results: Across all four CD4+ subsets, people with type 1 diabetes showed modestly shorter TCRB CDR3s. The naive, central memory and Treg TCRB repertoires looked more alike in patients than they did in healthy donors.

cDNA synthesis used the whole RNA isolate, giving expressed TCRB sequences. The protocol was immunoSEQ multiplex PCR, while the TCRdb copy is restricted to in-frame clones and leaves out a portion. There are 150,000 to 190,000 clones in the sample; over 8.5% occur only once, and over 2% lies in the top ten. The sequenced sample consisted of central memory CD4+ T cells from blood. The receptor was derived from a man aged 18 to 35 in good health.

Here the CDR3 DNA reads TGTGCCAGCAGCTGGGGACAGCATCAAGAGACCCAGTACTTC. Translating it yields CASSWGQHQETQYF. The rearrangement joins TRBV11-2 to TRBJ2-5; 7 positions match TRBD1. Looked up from germline, CDR1 is SGHAT and CDR2 is FQNNGV. The CDR3 totals 14 residues. After removal of 4 bases from V and 2 bases from J, the junction contained 4 bases not matched to a gene.